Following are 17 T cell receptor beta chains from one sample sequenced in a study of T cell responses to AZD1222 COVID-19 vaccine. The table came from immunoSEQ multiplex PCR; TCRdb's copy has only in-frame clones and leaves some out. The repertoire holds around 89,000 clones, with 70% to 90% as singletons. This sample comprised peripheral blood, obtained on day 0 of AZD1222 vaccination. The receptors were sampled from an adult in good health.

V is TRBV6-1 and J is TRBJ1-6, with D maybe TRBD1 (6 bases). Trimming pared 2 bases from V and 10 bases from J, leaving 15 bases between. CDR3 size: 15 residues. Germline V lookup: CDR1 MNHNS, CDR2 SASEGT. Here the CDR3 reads CASSELDPGVSPLHF. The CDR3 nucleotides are TGTGCCAGCAGTGAATTAGATCCAGGGGTATCACCCCTCCACTTT.

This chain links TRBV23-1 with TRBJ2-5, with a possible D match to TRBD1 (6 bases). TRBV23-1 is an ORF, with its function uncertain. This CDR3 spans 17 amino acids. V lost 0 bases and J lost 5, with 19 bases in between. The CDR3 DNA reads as TGCGCCAGCAGTCAATCGAAAGTGGGGGCGCCTGGGGAGACCCAGTACTTC. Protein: CASSQSKVGAPGETQYF.

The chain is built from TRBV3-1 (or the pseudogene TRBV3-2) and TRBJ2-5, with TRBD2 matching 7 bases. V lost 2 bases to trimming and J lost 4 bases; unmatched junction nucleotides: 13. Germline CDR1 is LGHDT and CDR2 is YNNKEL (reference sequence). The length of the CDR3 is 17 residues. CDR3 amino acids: CASSQPRSQRGLETQYF. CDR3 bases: TGTGCCAGCAGCCAACCCCGAAGCCAGCGGGGTTTAGAGACCCAGTACTTC.

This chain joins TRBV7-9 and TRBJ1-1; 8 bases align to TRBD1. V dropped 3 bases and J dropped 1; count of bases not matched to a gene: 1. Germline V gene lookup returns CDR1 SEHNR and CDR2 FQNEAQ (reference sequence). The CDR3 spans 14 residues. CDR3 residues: CASSFQGANTEAFF. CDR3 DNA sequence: TGTGCCAGCAGCTTTCAGGGGGCGAACACTGAAGCTTTCTTT. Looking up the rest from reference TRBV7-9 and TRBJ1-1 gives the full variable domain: DTGVSQNPRHKITKRGQNVTFRCDPISEHNRLYWYRQTLGQGPEFLTYFQNEAQLEKSRLLSDRFSAERPKGSFSTLEIQRTEQGDSAMYLCASSFQGANTEAFFGQGTRLTVV.

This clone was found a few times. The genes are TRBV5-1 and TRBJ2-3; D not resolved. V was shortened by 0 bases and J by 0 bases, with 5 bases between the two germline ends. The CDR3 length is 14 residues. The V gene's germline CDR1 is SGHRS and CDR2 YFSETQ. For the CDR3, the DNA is TGCGCCAGCAGCTTGGCCGGTAGCACAGATACGCAGTATTTT. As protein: CASSLAGSTDTQYF.

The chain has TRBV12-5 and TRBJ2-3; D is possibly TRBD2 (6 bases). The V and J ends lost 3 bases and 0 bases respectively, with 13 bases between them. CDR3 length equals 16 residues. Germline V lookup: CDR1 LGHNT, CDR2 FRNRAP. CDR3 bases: TGTGCTAGTGGTTTTGGGACTGGAACAAGCACAGATACGCAGTATTTT. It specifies CASGFGTGTSTDTQYF.

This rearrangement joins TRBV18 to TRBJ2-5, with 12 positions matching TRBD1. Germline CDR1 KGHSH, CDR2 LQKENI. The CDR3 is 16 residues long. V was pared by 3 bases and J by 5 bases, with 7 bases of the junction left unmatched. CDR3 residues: CASSPGTGGSGETQYF. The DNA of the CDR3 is TGTGCCAGCTCACCCGGGACAGGGGGCTCAGGGGAGACCCAGTACTTC.

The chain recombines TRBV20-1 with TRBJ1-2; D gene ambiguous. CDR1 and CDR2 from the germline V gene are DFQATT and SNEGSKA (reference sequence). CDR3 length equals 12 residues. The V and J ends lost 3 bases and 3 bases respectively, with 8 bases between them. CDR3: CSASASDYGYTF. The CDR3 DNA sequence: TGCAGTGCTAGTGCAAGCGACTATGGCTACACCTTC.

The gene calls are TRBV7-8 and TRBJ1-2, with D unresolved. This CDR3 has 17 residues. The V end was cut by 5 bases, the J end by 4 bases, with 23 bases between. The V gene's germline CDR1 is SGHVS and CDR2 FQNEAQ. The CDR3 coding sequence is TGTGCCAGCAGCCCTCTATATTTGGAGCCCAAGGGCTATGGCTACACCTTC. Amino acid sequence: CASSPLYLEPKGYGYTF.

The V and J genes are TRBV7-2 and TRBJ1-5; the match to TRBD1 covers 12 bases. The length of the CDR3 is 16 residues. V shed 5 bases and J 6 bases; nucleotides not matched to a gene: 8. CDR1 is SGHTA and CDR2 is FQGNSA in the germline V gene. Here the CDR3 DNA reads TGTGCCAGCAGCCCTCGGGACAGGGGGCGCAGTCAGCCCCAGCATTTT. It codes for CASSPRDRGRSQPQHF.

DNA of the CDR3: TGTGCCAGCAGCCCCGCCGGTGAGACCCAGTACTTC. Translating it yields CASSPAGETQYF. The chain joins TRBV3-1 (or the pseudogene TRBV3-2) to TRBJ2-5; D remains unclear. Looked up from germline, CDR1 is LGHDT and CDR2 is YNNKEL (reference sequence). The CDR3 loop spans 12 amino acids. The ends were cut back, 4 bases at V and 5 bases at J, with 8 bases in the middle.

The CDR3 DNA reads as TGTGCCAGCAGCTTATTGACAGGGGGGACTAACTATGGCTACACCTTC. Encoded protein: CASSLLTGGTNYGYTF. V gene TRBV7-6 combines with J gene TRBJ1-2, with 9 bases matching TRBD1. CDR1 and CDR2 from the germline V gene are SGHVS and FNYEAQ. CDR3 length: 16 amino acids. V was clipped by 2 bases and J by 0 bases; unmatched bases: 4.

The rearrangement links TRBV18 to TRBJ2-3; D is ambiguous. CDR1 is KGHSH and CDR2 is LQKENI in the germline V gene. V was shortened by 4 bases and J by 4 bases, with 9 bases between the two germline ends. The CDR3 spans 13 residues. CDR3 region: CASSQDQPDTQYF. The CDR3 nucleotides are TGTGCCAGCTCACAAGACCAACCAGATACGCAGTATTTT.

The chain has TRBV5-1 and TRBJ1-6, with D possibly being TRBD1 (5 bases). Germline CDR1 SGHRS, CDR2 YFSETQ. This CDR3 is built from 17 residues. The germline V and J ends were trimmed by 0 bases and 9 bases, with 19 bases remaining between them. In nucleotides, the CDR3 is TGCGCCAGCAGCTTGGCCCGGGGAAGCGGACAAATTTCACCCCTCCACTTT. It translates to CASSLARGSGQISPLHF. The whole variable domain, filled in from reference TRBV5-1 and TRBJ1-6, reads KAGVTQTPRYLIKTRGQQVTLSCSPISGHRSVSWYQQTPGQGLQFLFEYFSETQRNKGNFPGRFSGRQFSNSRSEMNVSTLELGDSALYLCASSLARGSGQISPLHFGNGTRLTVT.

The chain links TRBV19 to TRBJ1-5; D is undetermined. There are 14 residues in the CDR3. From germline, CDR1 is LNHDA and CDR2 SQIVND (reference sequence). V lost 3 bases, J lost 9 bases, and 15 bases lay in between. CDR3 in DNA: TGTGCCAGTAGTATTTACGGGATCCTTCGGCCCCAGCATTTT. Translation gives CASSIYGILRPQHF.

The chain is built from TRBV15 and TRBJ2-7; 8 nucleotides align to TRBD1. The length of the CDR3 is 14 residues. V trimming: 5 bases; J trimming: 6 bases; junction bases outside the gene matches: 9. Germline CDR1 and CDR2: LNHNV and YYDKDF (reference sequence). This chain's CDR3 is CATSGIRGQSEQYF. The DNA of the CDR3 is TGTGCCACCAGCGGAATCAGGGGGCAAAGCGAGCAGTACTTC. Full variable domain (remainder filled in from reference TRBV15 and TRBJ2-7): DAMVIQNPRYQVTQFGKPVTLSCSQTLNHNVMYWYQQKSSQAPKLLFHYYDKDFNNEADTPDNFQSRRPNTSFCFLDIRSPGLGDTAMYLCATSGIRGQSEQYFGPGTRLTVT.

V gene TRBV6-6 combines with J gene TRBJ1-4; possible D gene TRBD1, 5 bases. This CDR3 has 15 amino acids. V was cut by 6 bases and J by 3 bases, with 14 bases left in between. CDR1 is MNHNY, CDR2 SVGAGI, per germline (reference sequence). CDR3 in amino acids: CASSRDGQSNEKLFF. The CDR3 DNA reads TGTGCCAGCAGCCGGGACGGTCAATCTAATGAAAAACTGTTTTTT.